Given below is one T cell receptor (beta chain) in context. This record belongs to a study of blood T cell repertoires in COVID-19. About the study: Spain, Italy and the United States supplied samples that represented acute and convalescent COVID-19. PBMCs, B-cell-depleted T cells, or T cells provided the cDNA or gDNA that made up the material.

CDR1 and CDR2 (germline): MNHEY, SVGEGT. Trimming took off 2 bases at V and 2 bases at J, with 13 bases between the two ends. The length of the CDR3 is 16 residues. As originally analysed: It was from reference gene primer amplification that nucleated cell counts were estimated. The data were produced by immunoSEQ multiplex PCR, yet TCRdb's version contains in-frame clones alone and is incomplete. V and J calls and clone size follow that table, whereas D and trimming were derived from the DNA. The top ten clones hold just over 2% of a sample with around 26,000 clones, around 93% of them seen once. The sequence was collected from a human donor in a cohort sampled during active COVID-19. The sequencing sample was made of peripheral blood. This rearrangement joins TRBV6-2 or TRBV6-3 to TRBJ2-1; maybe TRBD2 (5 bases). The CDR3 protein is CASSYLGVRTYNEQFF. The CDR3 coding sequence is TGTGCCAGCAGTTACCTGGGAGTCAGAACCTACAATGAGCAGTTCTTC.